The 29 T cell receptor beta chains reported below all come from one sample, sequenced in a study of CD8 T cells in Susac syndrome (dated by TCRdb to the late 2010s). The library was made by the immunoSEQ multiplex PCR assay. RNA was extracted with the RNeasy kit and roughly 0.5 to 1 ug was reverse transcribed using random hexamers. Starting from the raw public reads, TCRdb applied fastp trimming at Q25, assembled clones with MiXCR and retained in-frame beta chains. CDR3 protein sequences are deduplicated, and each keeps its most common genes and DNA. The sample table holds some 99,000 distinct CDR3 sequences, of which approximately 96% were seen once. 0.096% of the sample is held by the ten biggest clonotypes. The source material was CD4+ T cells from PBMCs. The origin of the receptors is a human donor in good health.

The chain joins TRBV28 to TRBJ2-5, with a weak D call TRBD1 (6 bases). The CDR3 contains 15 residues. The germline CDR1 and CDR2 sequences are MDHEN and SYDVKM. Trimming cost V 4 bases and J 2 bases, with 14 bases left between them. Here the CDR3 DNA reads TGTGCCAGCAGTTCAGAGCGACAGGTGCAAGAGACCCAGTACTTC. It specifies CASSSERQVQETQYF.

The gene calls are TRBV29-1 and TRBJ1-5, with D possibly matching TRBD1 (5 bases). Trimming stripped 3 bases from V and 4 bases from J, with 10 bases between. The CDR3 contains 13 residues. Germline assignment: CDR1 SQVTM and CDR2 ANQGSEA. The CDR3 nucleotides are TGCAGCGTTGATTCTGGGGCGAATCAGCCCCAGCATTTT. Protein product: CSVDSGANQPQHF.

With regard to this clonotype: At one end the junction does not follow the germline gene, possibly because of a read error. This rearrangement joins TRBV5-1 to TRBJ2-6; D gene ambiguous. The germline gives CDR1 SGHRS, CDR2 YFSETQ. The length of the CDR3 is 14 residues. CDR3 sequence: CASSLGSGANVLTF. The CDR3 nucleotides are TGTGCCAGCAGTTTAGGTTCTGGGGCCAACGTCCTGACTTTC.

The chain is built from TRBV11-3 and TRBJ2-5, with 7 bases fitting TRBD1. The V and J ends lost 6 bases and 5 bases, in that order; junction bases with no gene match: 15. CDR1 and CDR2 (germline): SGHNT, YENEEA. This CDR3 contains 16 residues. CDR3 nucleotide sequence: TGTGCCAGCAGTCCAGGGGGAGCAGCTCTCATTGAGACCCAGTACTTC. It yields the protein CASSPGGAALIETQYF. The full variable domain, completed using reference TRBV11-3 and TRBJ2-5, is EAGVVQSPRYKIIEKKQPVAFWCNPISGHNTLYWYLQNLGQGPELLIRYENEEAVDDSQLPKDRFSAERLKGVDSTLKIQPAELGDSAVYLCASSPGGAALIETQYFGPGTRLLVL.

This sequence joins TRBV4-1 and TRBJ1-5; D unclear. Germline V gene lookup returns CDR1 MGHRA and CDR2 YSYEKL. V shed 0 bases and J shed 2 bases, with 14 bases lying between them. The CDR3 is 17 residues long. CDR3 in DNA: TGCGCCAGCAGCCAAGATAATGTGGTATTCGGCAATCAGCCCCAGCATTTT. This codes for CASSQDNVVFGNQPQHF.

The J gene is TRBJ2-3, the V gene TRBV6-4, with 9 bases fitting TRBD1. Unmatched junction bases numbered 5, after V lost 5 bases and J lost 2 bases. The CDR3 consists of 15 residues. Germline lookup yields CDR1 MRHNA and CDR2 SNTAGT. CDR3 bases: TGTGCCAGCAGTCAGGACAGGGGAACCACAGATACGCAGTATTTT. Its translation is CASSQDRGTTDTQYF.

The count of this clonotype is one. V and J are TRBV14 and TRBJ2-3; D is unresolved. V was shortened by 1 base and J by 1 base, with 6 bases between the two germline ends. Germline lookup yields CDR1 SGHDN and CDR2 FVKESK. This CDR3 contains 14 residues. The CDR3 spells CASSQAFGTDTQYF. CDR3 in DNA: TGTGCCAGCAGCCAAGCATTTGGCACAGATACGCAGTATTTT.

This clonotype appeared once. The chain carries TRBV3-1 and TRBJ2-7, with D perhaps given as TRBD1 or TRBD2 (6 bases each). The CDR3 contains 17 residues. Germline V gene sequence: CDR1 LGHDT, CDR2 YNNKEL (reference sequence). Trimming removed 3 bases from V and 4 bases from J, with 22 bases in between. This CDR3 is CASSHKEGYRAGYEQYF. For the CDR3, the DNA is TGTGCCAGCAGCCACAAAGAGGGTTACAGGGCGGGGTACGAGCAGTACTTC.

The V and J genes are TRBV10-3 and TRBJ1-1; 7 bases fit TRBD1. The J segment lost 4 bases and the V segment lost 6 bases, leaving 5 bases of the junction unmatched. CDR1 is ENHRY and CDR2 is SYGVKD in the germline V gene. The CDR3 consists of 13 residues. The CDR3 nucleotides are TGTGCCATCAGAGACAGGGAGTCCACTGAAGCTTTCTTT. Residues: CAIRDRESTEAFF.

The chain links TRBV20-1 to TRBJ2-3; TRBD2 might be the D (5 bases). CDR3 length equals 12 residues. The germline gives CDR1 DFQATT, CDR2 SNEGSKA (reference sequence). The V gene lost 3 bases and the J gene lost 4 bases, with 8 bases spanning the gap. The CDR3 reads CSARTTADTQYF. The CDR3, as DNA: TGCAGTGCTAGGACTACCGCAGATACGCAGTATTTT.

This chain uses TRBV5-1 with TRBJ2-2; TRBD1 agrees at 10 bases. The V gene's germline CDR1 is SGHRS and CDR2 YFSETQ. Losses at the gene ends were 2 bases for V and 0 bases for J; bases not matched to a gene: 7. The CDR3 sequence is 18 residues long. In DNA, the CDR3 is TGCGCCAGCAGCTTAGCAGCGACAGGGGGCGCGAACACCGGGGAGCTGTTTTTT. Protein sequence: CASSLAATGGANTGELFF.

The chain uses TRBV5-6 and TRBJ2-7, with D possibly matching TRBD2 (5 bases). Germline V gives CDR1 SGHDT, CDR2 YYEEEE. V lost 4 bases and J lost 4, with 9 bases in between. CDR3 length equals 12 residues. The CDR3 loop reads CASSRELYEQYF. CDR3 coding DNA: TGTGCCAGCAGCCGGGAACTTTACGAGCAGTACTTC. Full variable domain (remainder filled in from reference TRBV5-6 and TRBJ2-7): DAGVTQSPTHLIKTRGQQVTLRCSPKSGHDTVSWYQQALGQGPQFIFQYYEEEERQRGNFPDRFSGHQFPNYSSELNVNALLLGDSALYLCASSRELYEQYFGPGTRLTVT.

This rearrangement joins TRBV7-9 to TRBJ2-4, with 8 bases identical to TRBD1. Germline V gives CDR1 SEHNR, CDR2 FQNEAQ (reference sequence). V lost 1 base, J lost 0 bases, and 2 bases stayed unmatched. This CDR3 contains 16 residues. The CDR3 loop is CASSLGTGLAKNIQYF. In DNA, the CDR3 is TGTGCCAGCAGCTTAGGGACAGGGCTAGCCAAAAACATTCAGTACTTC.

The chain couples TRBV25-1 to TRBJ2-5; tentatively, D is TRBD2 (5 bases). Germline assignment: CDR1 MGHDK and CDR2 SYGVNS. The V gene lost 2 bases and the J gene lost 9 bases, with 10 bases spanning the gap. The CDR3 is 12 residues long. The CDR3 coding sequence is TGTGCCAGCAGTGAAATATTGAGGGCCCAGTACTTC. Its translation: CASSEILRAQYF.

This clonotype was counted a few times. The chain uses TRBV13 and TRBJ2-1, with TRBD2 matching over 8 bases. This CDR3 contains 14 residues. Trimming at V came to 1 base and at J to 7 bases, leaving 3 bases not matched to a gene. CDR1 is PRHDT, CDR2 FYEKMQ, per germline (reference sequence). The CDR3 coding sequence is TGTGCCAGCAGCTTAGCCCGGGGGGGGAATGAGCAGTTCTTC. It encodes CASSLARGGNEQFF.

This chain links TRBV7-2 with TRBJ2-7; TRBD2 matches at 9 bases. Trimming at V came to 1 base and at J to 5 bases, leaving 6 bases not matched to a gene. The CDR3 runs 15 residues. Germline V gene lookup returns CDR1 SGHTA and CDR2 FQGNSA. CDR3 in DNA: TGTGCCAGCAGCTTAGTTGCTAGCGGGATCAACGAGCAGTACTTC. Translated: CASSLVASGINEQYF.

This clonotype was picked up one time. The chain recombines TRBV27 with TRBJ2-5, with a tentative D call TRBD1 (6 bases). The germline CDR1 and CDR2 sequences are MNHEY and SMNVEV (reference sequence). The V gene lost 4 bases and the J gene lost 2 bases, with 11 bases spanning the gap. This CDR3 has 14 residues. CDR3 DNA: TGTGCCAGCAGTTCCTTTCAGGGGCAAGAGACCCAGTACTTC. It yields the protein CASSSFQGQETQYF.

This clonotype was detected only once. The chain has TRBV11-2 and TRBJ2-2; D unresolved. This CDR3 has 13 residues. V was cut by 5 bases and J by 4 bases, with 8 bases left in between. Looked up from germline, CDR1 is SGHAT and CDR2 is FQNNGV. CDR3 region: CASSPSTTGELFF. For the CDR3, the DNA is TGTGCCAGCAGCCCAAGTACCACCGGGGAGCTGTTTTTT.

V gene TRBV29-1 combines with J gene TRBJ2-5, with D uncertain. Germline V lookup: CDR1 SQVTM, CDR2 ANQGSEA. V shed 4 bases and J shed 7 bases, with 13 bases lying between them. The length of the CDR3 is 12 residues. For the CDR3, the DNA is TGCAGCGTTGTAAACAGCCGTGGGACCCAGTACTTC. It codes for CSVVNSRGTQYF.

The gene calls are TRBV4-1 and TRBJ2-5; TRBD2 might be the D (5 bases). Germline CDR1 reads MGHRA; CDR2 reads YSYEKL. V lost 1 base, J lost 4 bases, and 13 bases lay in between. The CDR3 length is 15 residues. The chain's CDR3 is CASSQVRSGRETQYF. The CDR3 bases are TGCGCCAGCAGCCAAGTACGCTCTGGGAGAGAGACCCAGTACTTC.

The chain uses TRBV2 and TRBJ1-5; 8 bases are a match to TRBD1. The V gene end was trimmed by 8 bases and the J gene end by 4 bases; junction bases not matched to a gene: 7. Germline V gene data show CDR1 as SNHLY and CDR2 as FYNNEI. CDR3 length: 14 residues. Here the CDR3 reads CASSRQGQNQPQHF. CDR3 coding DNA: TGTGCCAGCTCCCGACAGGGGCAGAATCAGCCCCAGCATTTT. The variable domain in full, completed from reference TRBV2 and TRBJ1-5, reads EPEVTQTPSHQVTQMGQEVILRCVPISNHLYFYWYRQILGQKVEFLVSFYNNEISEKSEIFDDQFSVERPDGSNFTLKIRSTKLEDSAMYFCASSRQGQNQPQHFGDGTRLSIL.

The chain has TRBV19 and TRBJ2-1; 9 positions agree with TRBD2. The CDR3 length is 14 residues. Per germline, CDR1 LNHDA and CDR2 SQIVND (reference sequence). The trim removed 8 bases at V and 4 bases at J, leaving 6 bases unmatched. The CDR3 region has the DNA TGTGCCAGTTCTAGCGGGAAGTCTTACAATGAGCAGTTCTTC. It specifies CASSSGKSYNEQFF.

CDR3 protein: CASLEVTQYF. The CDR3 DNA sequence: TGTGCCAGCTTGGAGGTCACGCAGTATTTT. The chain has TRBV18 and TRBJ2-3; tentatively, D is TRBD2 (5 bases). The CDR3 covers 10 residues. Trimming pared 7 bases from V and 9 bases from J, leaving 8 bases between. Germline CDR1 reads KGHSH; CDR2 reads LQKENI.

The chain has TRBV29-1 and TRBJ2-3, with a tentative D call TRBD2 (6 bases). The CDR3 has 13 amino acids. Deletions cut 7 bases from V and 0 bases from J, with 11 bases between. Germline V CDR1 and CDR2: SQVTM, ANQGSEA. This chain's CDR3 is CSAGDFSTDTQYF. CDR3 nucleotide sequence: TGCAGCGCCGGGGACTTTAGCACAGATACGCAGTATTTT.

The chain couples TRBV5-1 to TRBJ2-2, with a weak D call TRBD2 (5 bases). This CDR3 spans 15 amino acids. Germline CDR1 is SGHRS and CDR2 is YFSETQ. Trimming removed 2 bases at V and 2 bases at J, with 10 bases between. CDR3 coding DNA: TGCGCCAGCAGCTTAGACGGGATAAACACCGGGGAGCTGTTTTTT. Translated, it gives CASSLDGINTGELFF.

The chain links TRBV5-1 to TRBJ2-1, with TRBD2 identical over 10 bases. Germline V gives CDR1 SGHRS, CDR2 YFSETQ. V lost 2 bases, J lost 5 bases, and 4 bases stayed unmatched. The CDR3 covers 15 residues. CDR3 sequence reads: CASSLFGLADNEQFF. The CDR3 DNA reads as TGCGCCAGCAGCTTATTTGGACTAGCGGACAATGAGCAGTTCTTC.

The J gene is TRBJ2-5, the V gene TRBV7-2; tentative D call: TRBD2 (5 bases). Germline-derived CDR1 and CDR2 are SGHTA and FQGNSA. There are 14 residues in the CDR3. V was cut by 5 bases and J by 5 bases, with 15 bases left in between. The CDR3 DNA sequence: TGTGCCAGCAGCCCGACTACCCCTGGGGAGACCCAGTACTTC. Encoded protein: CASSPTTPGETQYF.

The chain combines TRBV5-1 with TRBJ2-2; D gene uncertain. Trimming removed 5 bases from V and 2 bases from J, with 10 bases in between. The germline V gene encodes CDR1 SGHRS and CDR2 YFSETQ. CDR3 length: 14 amino acids. The CDR3 bases are TGCGCCAGCAGGTCTGAGGAAAACACCGGGGAGCTGTTTTTT. Its protein product is CASRSEENTGELFF.

The genes are TRBV12-3 or TRBV12-4 and TRBJ2-7; TRBD1 might be the D (5 bases). The CDR3 has 14 amino acids. The ends were cut back, 4 bases at V and 6 bases at J, with 16 bases in the middle. CDR3 coding DNA: TGTGCCAGCAGTTCCAGCCCCCAGGGTCCCGAGCAGTACTTC. Protein: CASSSSPQGPEQYF.